The rows below give T cell receptor beta chains drawn from one sample of a study of beta chain features in type 1 diabetes. Only in-frame clones appear in the TCRdb table, and some are missing; sequencing was by immunoSEQ multiplex PCR. The sample lists 150,000 to 200,000 clones, over 7.5% seen once, with 2.3% in the top ten. Sequencing was carried out using central memory CD4+ T cells from blood. These receptors were obtained from a woman between 18 and 29 years old in good health. Each CDR3 is given with its conserved first and last residue.

V: TRBV4-1; J: TRBJ2-3; CDR3: CASSPTSGGPGGRTDTQYF
V: TRBV27; J: TRBJ1-1; CDR3: CASSFRENTEAFF
V: TRBV6-6; J: TRBJ2-1; CDR3: CASSYGTGIEQFF
V: TRBV10-3; J: TRBJ1-2; CDR3: CASTRGDYGYTF
V: TRBV5-1; J: TRBJ2-5; CDR3: CASNVAGGGETQYF
V: TRBV19; J: TRBJ2-6; CDR3: CASSVGQERSGANVLTF
V: TRBV5-1; J: TRBJ2-1; CDR3: CASSSGGQGAEQFF
V: TRBV7-8; J: TRBJ2-1; CDR3: CASSLRQGAGGSYNEQFF
V: TRBV30; J: TRBJ2-5; CDR3: CAWSLYRTSGVGRETQYF
V: TRBV19; J: TRBJ1-5; CDR3: CASSPQGGPNQPQHF
V: TRBV7-3; J: TRBJ2-7; CDR3: CASSLTGYEQYF
V: TRBV9; J: TRBJ2-2; CDR3: CASSPLTGPTGELFF
V: TRBV2; J: TRBJ2-7; CDR3: CADRGPSYEQYF
V: TRBV5-6; J: TRBJ2-1; CDR3: CASSGGGSGSANEQFF
V: TRBV2; J: TRBJ2-5; CDR3: CASSEERETQYF
V: TRBV7-2; J: TRBJ1-2; CDR3: CASSLVIGGHGYTF
V: TRBV30; J: TRBJ2-1; CDR3: CAWRSEGAHEQFF